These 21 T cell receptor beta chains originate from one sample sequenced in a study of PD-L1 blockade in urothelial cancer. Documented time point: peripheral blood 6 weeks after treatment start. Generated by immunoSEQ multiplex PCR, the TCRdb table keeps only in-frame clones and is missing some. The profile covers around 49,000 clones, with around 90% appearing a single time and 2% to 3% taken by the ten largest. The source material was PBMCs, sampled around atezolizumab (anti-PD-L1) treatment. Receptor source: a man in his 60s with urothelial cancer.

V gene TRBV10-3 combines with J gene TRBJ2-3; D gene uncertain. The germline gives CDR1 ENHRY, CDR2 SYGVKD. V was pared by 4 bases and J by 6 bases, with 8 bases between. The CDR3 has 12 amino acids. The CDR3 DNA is TGTGCCATCAGTGGCACCGAGGATACGCAGTATTTT. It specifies CAISGTEDTQYF.

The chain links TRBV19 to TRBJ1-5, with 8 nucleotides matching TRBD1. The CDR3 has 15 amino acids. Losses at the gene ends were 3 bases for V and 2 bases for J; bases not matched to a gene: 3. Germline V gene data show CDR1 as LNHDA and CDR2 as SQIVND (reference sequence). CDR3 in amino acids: CASSIGQGGNQPQHF. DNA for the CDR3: TGTGCCAGTAGTATTGGACAGGGCGGCAATCAGCCCCAGCATTTT.

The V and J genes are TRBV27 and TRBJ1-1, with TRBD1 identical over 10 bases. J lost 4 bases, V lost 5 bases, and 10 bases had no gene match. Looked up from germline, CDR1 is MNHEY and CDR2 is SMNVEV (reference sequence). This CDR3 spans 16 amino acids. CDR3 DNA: TGTGCCAGCAGTCTAGGGACAGGGGTGGGGTCCACTGAAGCTTTCTTT. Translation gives CASSLGTGVGSTEAFF.

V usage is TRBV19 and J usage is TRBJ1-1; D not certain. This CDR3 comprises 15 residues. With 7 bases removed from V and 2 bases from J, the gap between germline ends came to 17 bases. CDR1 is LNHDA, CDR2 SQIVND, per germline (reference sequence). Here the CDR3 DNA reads TGTGCCAGTAAAAAAGAGGAGGGAACAAACACTGAAGCTTTCTTT. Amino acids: CASKKEEGTNTEAFF.

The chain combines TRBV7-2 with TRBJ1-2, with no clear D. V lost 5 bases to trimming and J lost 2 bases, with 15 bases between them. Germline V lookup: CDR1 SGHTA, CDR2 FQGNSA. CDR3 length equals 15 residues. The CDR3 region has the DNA TGTGCCAGCAGCCCTGGTCCGGAGTACAACTATGGCTACACCTTC. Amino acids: CASSPGPEYNYGYTF. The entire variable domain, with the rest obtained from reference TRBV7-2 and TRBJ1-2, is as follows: GAGVSQSPSNKVTEKGKDVELRCDPISGHTALYWYRQSLGQGLEFLIYFQGNSAPDKSGLPSDRFSAERTGGSVSTLTIQRTQQEDSAVYLCASSPGPEYNYGYTFGSGTRLTVV.

CDR3 sequence reads: CASSVVGATDTQYF. The CDR3, as DNA: TGCGCCAGCAGTGTTGTGGGGGCCACAGATACGCAGTATTTT. The chain links TRBV10-2 to TRBJ2-3; tentatively, D is TRBD1 (6 bases). V lost 4 bases, J lost 2 bases, and 10 bases lay in between. From germline, CDR1 is WSHSY and CDR2 SAAADI. The CDR3 sequence is 14 residues long.

The CDR3 here is CASRPNPLGLAGNNEQFF. In DNA, the CDR3 is TGTGCCAGTAGACCCAACCCCCTGGGACTAGCGGGAAACAATGAGCAGTTCTTC. The chain combines TRBV19 with TRBJ2-1; 13 nucleotides align to TRBD2. Germline V gene sequence: CDR1 LNHDA, CDR2 SQIVND (reference sequence). This CDR3 comprises 18 residues. With 6 bases clipped from V and 5 bases from J, the junction kept 13 bases outside the gene matches.

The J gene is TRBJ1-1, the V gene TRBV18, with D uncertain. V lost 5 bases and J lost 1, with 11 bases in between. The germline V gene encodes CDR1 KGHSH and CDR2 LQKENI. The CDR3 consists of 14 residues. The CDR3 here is CASSSSSGNTEAFF. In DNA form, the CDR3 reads TGTGCCAGCTCATCGTCTAGTGGGAACACTGAAGCTTTCTTT.

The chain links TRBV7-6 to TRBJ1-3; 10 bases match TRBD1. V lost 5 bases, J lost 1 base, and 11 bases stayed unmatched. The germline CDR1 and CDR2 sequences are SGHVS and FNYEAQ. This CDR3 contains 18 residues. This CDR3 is CASSPTGGAGRSGNTIYF. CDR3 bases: TGTGCCAGCAGCCCGACAGGGGGCGCGGGTAGATCTGGAAACACCATATATTTT.

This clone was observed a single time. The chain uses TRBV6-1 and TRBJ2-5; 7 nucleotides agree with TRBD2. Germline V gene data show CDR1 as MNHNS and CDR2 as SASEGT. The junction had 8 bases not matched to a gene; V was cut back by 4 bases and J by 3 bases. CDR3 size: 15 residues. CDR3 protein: CASSAMIGGKETQYF. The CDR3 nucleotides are TGTGCCAGCAGTGCCATGATCGGGGGGAAAGAGACCCAGTACTTC.

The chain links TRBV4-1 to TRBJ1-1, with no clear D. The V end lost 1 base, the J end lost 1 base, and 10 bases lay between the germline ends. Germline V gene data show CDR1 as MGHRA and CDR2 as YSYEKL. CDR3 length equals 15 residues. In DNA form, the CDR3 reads TGCGCCAGCAGCCAAGCTTCAGTTACGAACACTGAAGCTTTCTTT. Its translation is CASSQASVTNTEAFF.

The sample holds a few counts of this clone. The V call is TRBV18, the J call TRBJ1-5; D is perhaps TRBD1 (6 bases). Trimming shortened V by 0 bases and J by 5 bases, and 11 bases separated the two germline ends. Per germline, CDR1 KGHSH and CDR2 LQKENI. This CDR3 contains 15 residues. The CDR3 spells CASSPPGRGYQPQHF. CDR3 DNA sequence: TGTGCCAGCTCACCACCGGGCAGGGGATATCAGCCCCAGCATTTT.

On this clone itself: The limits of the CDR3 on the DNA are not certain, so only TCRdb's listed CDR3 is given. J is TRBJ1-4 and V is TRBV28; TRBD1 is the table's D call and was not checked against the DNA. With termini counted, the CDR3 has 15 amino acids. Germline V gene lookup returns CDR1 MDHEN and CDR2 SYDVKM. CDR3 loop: CASSTSTGALEKLFF.

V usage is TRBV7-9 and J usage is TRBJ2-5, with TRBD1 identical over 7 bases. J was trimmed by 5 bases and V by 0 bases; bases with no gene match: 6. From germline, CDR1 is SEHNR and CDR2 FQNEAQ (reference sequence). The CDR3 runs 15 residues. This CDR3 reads CASSLATGIGETQYF. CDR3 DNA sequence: TGTGCCAGCAGCTTAGCGACAGGGATAGGGGAGACCCAGTACTTC.

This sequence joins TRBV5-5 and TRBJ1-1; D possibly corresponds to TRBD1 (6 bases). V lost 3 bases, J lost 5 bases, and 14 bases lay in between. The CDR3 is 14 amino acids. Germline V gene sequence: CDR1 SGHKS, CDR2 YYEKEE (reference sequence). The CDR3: CASSWGGAGTEAFF. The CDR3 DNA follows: TGTGCCAGCAGCTGGGGGGGGGCCGGGACTGAAGCTTTCTTT.

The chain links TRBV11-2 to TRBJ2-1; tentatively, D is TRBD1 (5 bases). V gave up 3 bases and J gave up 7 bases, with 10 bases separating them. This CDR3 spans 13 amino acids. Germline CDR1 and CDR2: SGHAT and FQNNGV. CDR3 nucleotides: TGTGCCAGCAGCTTCAGGGTTGGGAATGAGCAGTTCTTC. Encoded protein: CASSFRVGNEQFF. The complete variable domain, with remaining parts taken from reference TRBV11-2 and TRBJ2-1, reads EAGVAQSPRYKIIEKRQSVAFWCNPISGHATLYWYQQILGQGPKLLIQFQNNGVVDDSQLPKDRFSAERLKGVDSTLKIQPAKLEDSAVYLCASSFRVGNEQFFGPGTRLTVL.

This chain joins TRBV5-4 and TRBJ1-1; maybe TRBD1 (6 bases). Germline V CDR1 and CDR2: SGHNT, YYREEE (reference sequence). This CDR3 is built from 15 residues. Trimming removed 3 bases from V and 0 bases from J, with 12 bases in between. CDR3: CASSWGHTVNTEAFF. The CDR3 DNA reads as TGTGCCAGCAGCTGGGGGCACACGGTGAACACTGAAGCTTTCTTT.

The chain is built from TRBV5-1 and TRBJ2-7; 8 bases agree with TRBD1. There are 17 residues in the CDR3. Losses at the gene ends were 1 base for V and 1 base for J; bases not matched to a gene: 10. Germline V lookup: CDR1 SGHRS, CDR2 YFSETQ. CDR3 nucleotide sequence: TGCGCCAGCAGCTTGCTTTCTGGACAGGGAGATTCCTACGAGCAGTACTTC. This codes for CASSLLSGQGDSYEQYF. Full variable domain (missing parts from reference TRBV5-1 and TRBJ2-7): KAGVTQTPRYLIKTRGQQVTLSCSPISGHRSVSWYQQTPGQGLQFLFEYFSETQRNKGNFPGRFSGRQFSNSRSEMNVSTLELGDSALYLCASSLLSGQGDSYEQYFGPGTRLTVT.

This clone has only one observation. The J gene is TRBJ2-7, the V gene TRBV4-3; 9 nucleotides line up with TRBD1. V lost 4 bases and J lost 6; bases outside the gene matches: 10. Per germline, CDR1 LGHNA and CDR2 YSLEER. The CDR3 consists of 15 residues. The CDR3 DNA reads TGCGCCAGCAGCCGAGCCGGGACAGGGTATGGCGAGCAGTACTTC. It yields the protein CASSRAGTGYGEQYF.

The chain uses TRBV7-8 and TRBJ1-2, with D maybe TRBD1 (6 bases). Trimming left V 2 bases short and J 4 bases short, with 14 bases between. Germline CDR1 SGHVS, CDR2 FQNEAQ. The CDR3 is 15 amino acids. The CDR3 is CASSLRRVTGYGYTF. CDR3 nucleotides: TGTGCCAGCAGCTTAAGACGTGTGACAGGCTATGGCTACACCTTC.

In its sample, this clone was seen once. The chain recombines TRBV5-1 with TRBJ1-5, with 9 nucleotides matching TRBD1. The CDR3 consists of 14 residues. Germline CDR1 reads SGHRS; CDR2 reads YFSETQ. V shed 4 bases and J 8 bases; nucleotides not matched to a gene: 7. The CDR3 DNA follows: TGCGCCAGCAGCCTCGGGACAGGGTTAAAGCCCCAGCATTTT. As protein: CASSLGTGLKPQHF.